This TCR beta chain is drawn from a study of shared clonotypes between healthy human individuals. It was CD45RO-negative cells, positively selected for CCR7, that made up naive CD8 cells, with terminally differentiated effector memory CD45RA+ cells excluded. The protocol was immunoSEQ multiplex PCR, while the TCRdb copy is restricted to in-frame clones and leaves out a portion. Of approximately 2,000,000 clones in the sample, around 93% were seen once. CDR1 and CDR2 (germline): SNHLY, FYNNEI. Trimming cost V 7 bases and J 6 bases; bases outside gene matches: 10. This CDR3 has 15 residues. Sequencing input: naive CD8+ T cells from PBMCs. The TCR sequence derives from a young man in good health. Some clones in this sample may be carry-over from other donors' samples. The chain employs TRBV2 and TRBJ2-1; TRBD2 aligns across 9 bases. Here the CDR3 reads CASIPAGGPGNEQFF. CDR3 DNA: TGTGCCAGCATTCCCGCGGGAGGGCCTGGCAATGAGCAGTTCTTC.